In its sample, the clone carrying this TCR beta chain was seen a few times. What it recognizes is unknown. From germline, CDR1 is MNHEY and CDR2 SMNVEV (reference sequence). With 6 bases clipped from V and 2 bases from J, the junction kept 10 bases outside the gene matches. This CDR3 has 15 residues. Assay used: immunoSEQ multiplex PCR; TCRdb lists only in-frame clones, some missing. The data hold 7,000 or so clones, with roughly 76% observed a single time. These data belong to a study of neoadjuvant nivolumab and ipilimumab in lung cancer. In the study overall: The combination arm added day-1 ipilimumab 1 mg/kg to nivolumab 3 mg/kg on days 1, 15, 29. General study findings and limits: Compared with tumor-adjacent uninvolved lung, resected tumors showed greater richness and clonality. Only two of four nivolumab-treated tumors gained richness and clonality by surgery. Blood richness before therapy tracked richness in tumors resected after neoadjuvant therapy.

This rearrangement joins TRBV27 to TRBJ2-7; TRBD2 matches at 7 bases. The TCR sequence derives from an adult with non-small cell lung cancer. Specimen: tumor tissue, collected after neoadjuvant nivolumab, alone or with ipilimumab, at or shortly before surgery. The DNA for the CDR3 is TGTGCCAGCAGCCCCCTTAGCGGGCGAACCTACGAGCAGTACTTC. This codes for CASSPLSGRTYEQYF.